The sequence of this T cell receptor beta chain was determined in a study of blood T cell repertoires in COVID-19. The CDR3 sequence is 15 residues long. Trimming removed 2 bases from V and 1 base from J, with 11 bases in between. CDR1 and CDR2 (germline): SGHRS, YFSETQ. Some clones are missing from TCRdb's copy, which holds only in-frame ones; the method was immunoSEQ multiplex PCR. The sample has approximately 100,000 clones; around 94% are singletons. The rearrangement links TRBV5-1 to TRBJ2-3; perhaps TRBD2 as D (6 bases). This TCR derives from a man over 45 with active COVID-19. Input material: peripheral blood. CDR3 nucleotides: TGCGCCAGCAGCTTCCAGGGAGGTGGCACAGATACGCAGTATTTT. It specifies CASSFQGGGTDTQYF.